This TCR beta chain was recorded in a study of shared clonotypes between healthy human individuals. Whole-study findings and limits: Expectations were that clonotype sharing among donors would be affected by sequencing depth. When compared with the clonotypes that were shared by all four sorted-subset donors, the non-shared clonotypes turned out to have lower generation probabilities. Larger estimated richness was generally seen in naive subsets than in memory subsets.

Sequencing used immunoSEQ multiplex PCR; TCRdb keeps in-frame clones, though not all of them. The table lists about 2 million clones, about 94% of them singletons. CD45RO-negative CD8 cells positively selected for CCR7 made up the naive population, which excluded terminally differentiated effector memory CD45RA+ cells. Deletions cut 7 bases from V and 8 bases from J, with 11 bases between. The CDR3 is 12 residues long. Germline lookup yields CDR1 SNHLY and CDR2 FYNNEI. Of note for this clone: Its antigen is undetermined.

The receptor was isolated from a man between 18 and 35 years old in good health. The material sequenced was naive CD8+ T cells sorted from blood. V and J are TRBV2 and TRBJ1-4; TRBD1 might be the D (5 bases). The CDR3 nucleotides are TGTGCCAGCACGGGGGGGGAGGAAAAACTGTTTTTT. Translation gives CASTGGEEKLFF.